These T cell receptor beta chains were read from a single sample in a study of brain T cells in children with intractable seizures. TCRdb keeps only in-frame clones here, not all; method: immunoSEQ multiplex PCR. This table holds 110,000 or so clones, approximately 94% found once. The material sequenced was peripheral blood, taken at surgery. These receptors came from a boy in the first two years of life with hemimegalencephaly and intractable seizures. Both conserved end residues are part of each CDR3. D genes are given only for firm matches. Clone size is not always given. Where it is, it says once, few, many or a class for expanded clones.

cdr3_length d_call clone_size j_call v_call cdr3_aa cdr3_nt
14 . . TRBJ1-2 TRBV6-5 CASSYGGGDYGYTF TGTGCCAGCAGTTACGGTGGGGGGGACTATGGCTACACCTTC
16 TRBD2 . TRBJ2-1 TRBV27 CASSPRRGGGYNEQFF TGTGCCAGCAGTCCCCGGAGGGGCGGGGGCTACAATGAGCAGTTCTTC
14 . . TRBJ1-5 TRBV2 CATAGATFNQPQHF TGTGCCACCGCAGGGGCGACGTTTAATCAGCCCCAGCATTTT
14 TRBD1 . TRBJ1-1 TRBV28 CASSFLRAGGEAFF TGTGCCAGCAGTTTCCTTAGGGCAGGGGGCGAAGCTTTCTTT
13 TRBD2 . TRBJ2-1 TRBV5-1 CASSLELAGAQFF TGCGCCAGCAGCTTGGAACTAGCGGGGGCCCAGTTCTTC
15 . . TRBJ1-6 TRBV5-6 CASSLLIRANSPLHF TGTGCCAGCAGCTTGCTGATCCGAGCTAATTCACCCCTCCACTTT
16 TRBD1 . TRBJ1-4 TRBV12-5 CASGSGQAATNEKLFF TGTGCTAGTGGATCGGGACAGGCTGCAACTAATGAAAAACTGTTTTTT
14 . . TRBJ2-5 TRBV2 CASSGQTGEETQYF TGTGCCAGCAGTGGACAAACAGGAGAAGAGACCCAGTACTTC
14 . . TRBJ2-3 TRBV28 CASSLGRWSDTQYF TGTGCCAGCAGTTTAGGGCGGTGGTCAGATACGCAGTATTTT
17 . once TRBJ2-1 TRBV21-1 CASTSWGAPSVNNEQFF TGTGCCAGCACCTCCTGGGGAGCCCCGTCCGTTAACAATGAGCAGTTCTTC
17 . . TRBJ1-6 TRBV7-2 CASSLRGSSSYNSPLHF TGTGCCAGCAGCTTGCGGGGGTCAAGCTCCTATAATTCACCCCTCCACTTT